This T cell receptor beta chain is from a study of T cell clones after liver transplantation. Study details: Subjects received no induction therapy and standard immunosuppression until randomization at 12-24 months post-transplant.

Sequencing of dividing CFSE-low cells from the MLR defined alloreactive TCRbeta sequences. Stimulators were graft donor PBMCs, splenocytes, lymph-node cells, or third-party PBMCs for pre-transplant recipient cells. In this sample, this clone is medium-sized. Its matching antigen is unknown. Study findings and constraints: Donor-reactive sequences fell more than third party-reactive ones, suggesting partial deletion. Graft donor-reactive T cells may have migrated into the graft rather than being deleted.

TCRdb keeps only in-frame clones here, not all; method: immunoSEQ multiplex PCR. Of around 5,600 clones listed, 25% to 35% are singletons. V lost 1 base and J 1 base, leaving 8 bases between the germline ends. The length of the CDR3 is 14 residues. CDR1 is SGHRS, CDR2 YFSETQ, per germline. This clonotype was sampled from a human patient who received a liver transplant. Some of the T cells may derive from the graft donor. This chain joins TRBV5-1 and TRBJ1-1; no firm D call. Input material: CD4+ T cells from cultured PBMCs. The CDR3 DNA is TGCGCCAGCAGCTTGACACCCGGGAACACTGAAGCTTTCTTT. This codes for CASSLTPGNTEAFF.